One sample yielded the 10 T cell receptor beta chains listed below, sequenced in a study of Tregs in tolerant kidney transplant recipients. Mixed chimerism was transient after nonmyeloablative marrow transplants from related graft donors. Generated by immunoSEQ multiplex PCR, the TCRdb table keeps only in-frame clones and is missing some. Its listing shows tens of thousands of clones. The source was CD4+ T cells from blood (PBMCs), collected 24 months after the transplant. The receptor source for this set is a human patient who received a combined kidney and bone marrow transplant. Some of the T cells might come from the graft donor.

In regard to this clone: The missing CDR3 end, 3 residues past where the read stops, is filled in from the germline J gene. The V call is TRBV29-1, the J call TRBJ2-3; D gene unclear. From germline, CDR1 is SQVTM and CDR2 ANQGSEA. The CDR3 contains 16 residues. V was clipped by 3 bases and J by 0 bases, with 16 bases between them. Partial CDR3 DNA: TGCAGCGTTGAGGGCCGACCGTGCGTGAGCACAGATACG. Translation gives CSVEGRPCVSTDT. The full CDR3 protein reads CSVEGRPCVSTDTQYF.

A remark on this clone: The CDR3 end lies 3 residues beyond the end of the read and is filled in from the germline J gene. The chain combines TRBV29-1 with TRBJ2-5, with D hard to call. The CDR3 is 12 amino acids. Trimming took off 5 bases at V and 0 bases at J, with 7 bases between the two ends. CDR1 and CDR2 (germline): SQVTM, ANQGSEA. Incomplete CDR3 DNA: TGCAGCGTTCCCAGGAACCAAGAGACC. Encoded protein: CSVPRNQET. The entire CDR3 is CSVPRNQETQYF.

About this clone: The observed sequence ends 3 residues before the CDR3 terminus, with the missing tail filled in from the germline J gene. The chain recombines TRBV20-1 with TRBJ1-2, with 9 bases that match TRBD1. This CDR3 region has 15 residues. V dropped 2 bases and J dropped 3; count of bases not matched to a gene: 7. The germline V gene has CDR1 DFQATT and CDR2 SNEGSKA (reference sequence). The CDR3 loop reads CSARQDRGVHYGYTF. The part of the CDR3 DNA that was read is TGCAGTGCTAGACAGGACAGGGGAGTTCACTATGGC.

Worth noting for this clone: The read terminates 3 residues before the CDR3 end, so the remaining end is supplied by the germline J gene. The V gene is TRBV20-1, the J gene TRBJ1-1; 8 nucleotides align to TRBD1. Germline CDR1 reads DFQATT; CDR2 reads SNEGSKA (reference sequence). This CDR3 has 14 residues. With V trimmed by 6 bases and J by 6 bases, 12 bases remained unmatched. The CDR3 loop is CSAPDRVESAEAFF. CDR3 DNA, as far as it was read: TGCAGTGCCCCGGACAGGGTTGAGAGCGCTGAA.

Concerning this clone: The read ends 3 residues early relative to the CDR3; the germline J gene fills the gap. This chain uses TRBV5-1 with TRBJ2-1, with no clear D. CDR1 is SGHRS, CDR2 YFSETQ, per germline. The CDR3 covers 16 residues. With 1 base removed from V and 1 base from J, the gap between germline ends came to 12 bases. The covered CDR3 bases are TGCGCCAGCAGCTTGTCAGGCAGCCTATCCTACAATGAG. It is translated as CASSLSGSLSYNE. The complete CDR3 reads CASSLSGSLSYNEQFF.

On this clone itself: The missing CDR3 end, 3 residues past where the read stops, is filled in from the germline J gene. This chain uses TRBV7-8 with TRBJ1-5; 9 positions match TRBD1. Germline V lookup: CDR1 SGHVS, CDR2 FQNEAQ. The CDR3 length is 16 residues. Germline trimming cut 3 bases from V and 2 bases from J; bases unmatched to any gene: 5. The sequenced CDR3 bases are TGTGCCAGCAGCTTTGCTCGGACAGGGGGCAATCAGCCC. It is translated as CASSFARTGGNQP. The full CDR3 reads CASSFARTGGNQPQHF.

CDR3: CASSIRLEAFF. CDR3 bases read: TGTGCCAGTAGTATCCGACTAGAA. This chain connects TRBV19 to TRBJ1-1; D gene uncertain. The observed sequence ends 3 residues before the CDR3 terminus, with the missing tail filled in from the germline J gene. This CDR3 region has 11 residues. The V gene's germline CDR1 is LNHDA and CDR2 SQIVND (reference sequence).

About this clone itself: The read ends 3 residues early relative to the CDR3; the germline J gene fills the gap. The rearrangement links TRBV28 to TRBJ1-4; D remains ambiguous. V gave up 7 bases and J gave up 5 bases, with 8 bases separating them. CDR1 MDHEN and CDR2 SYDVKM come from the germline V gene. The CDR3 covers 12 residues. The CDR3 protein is CASTYGNEKLFF. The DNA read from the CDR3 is TGTGCCAGCACCTACGGGAATGAAAAA.

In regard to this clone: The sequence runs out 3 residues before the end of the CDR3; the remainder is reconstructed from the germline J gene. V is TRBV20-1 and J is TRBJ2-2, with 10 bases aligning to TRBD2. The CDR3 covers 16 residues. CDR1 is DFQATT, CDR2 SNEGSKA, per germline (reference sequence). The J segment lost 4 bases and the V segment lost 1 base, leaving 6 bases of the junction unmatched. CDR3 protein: CSARGPGLAATGELFF. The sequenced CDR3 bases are TGCAGTGCTAGAGGGCCCGGACTAGCGGCCACCGGGGAG.

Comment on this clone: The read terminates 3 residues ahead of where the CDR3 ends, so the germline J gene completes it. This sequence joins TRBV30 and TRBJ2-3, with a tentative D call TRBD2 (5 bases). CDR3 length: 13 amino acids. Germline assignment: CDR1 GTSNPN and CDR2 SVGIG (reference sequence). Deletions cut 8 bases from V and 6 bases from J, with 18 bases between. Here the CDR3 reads CAAGGRLRDTQYF. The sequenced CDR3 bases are TGTGCCGCCGGCGGGCGCCTACGGGATACG.